This T cell receptor (beta chain) was profiled in a study of T cells in Graves' hyperthyroidism and ophthalmopathy. Any patient presenting with uncontrolled infection, other autoimmune disease, pregnancy or lactation was left out. Diagnoses rested on clinical symptoms, serum thyroxine and TRAb, thyroid ultrasound and orbital computed tomography. An approximately 10 ml volume of fresh peripheral blood provided the PBMCs. V was trimmed by 2 bases and J by 0 bases, leaving 17 bases between them. CDR1 SEHNR and CDR2 FQNEAQ come from the germline V gene (reference sequence). The CDR3 runs to 17 residues. It was RNA transcripts that yielded the amplified TCR beta CDR3 regions. TCR CDR3 regions were first amplified by RT-PCR with HTBI primers. One entry per CDR3 protein results from TCRdb running MiXCR on the multiplex PCR reads. This table holds hundreds of thousands of distinct CDR3 sequences, approximately 15% found once.

Source material: blood. The chain uses TRBV7-9 and TRBJ2-7; D may be TRBD2 (6 bases). The source is a woman aged 18 to 35 with Graves' hyperthyroidism. CDR3 sequence: CASSLSVGREASYEQYF. The DNA for the CDR3 is TGTGCCAGCAGCTTAAGTGTCGGGCGGGAAGCCTCCTACGAGCAGTACTTC.